These T cell receptor beta chains were read from a single sample in a study of blood T cell repertoires in COVID-19. The table came from immunoSEQ multiplex PCR; TCRdb's copy has only in-frame clones and leaves some out. Among about 220,000 clones listed, over 75% were seen once. Sequencing input: PBMCs or T cells enriched from blood (not recorded which). The origin of the receptors is a woman aged 18-30 years in a cohort exposed to, infected with or recovered from COVID-19 (not recorded which). Each CDR3 is given with its conserved first and last residue. A D gene is named only where the DNA matches it firmly. Size is omitted from some rows. Given values are once, few, many or a class for expanded clones.

V	D	size	J	DNA	CDR3
TRBV11-2	TRBD1	once	TRBJ1-1	TGTGCCAGCAGCCCATGGGGGGGACAGGTTAACACTGAAGCTTTCTTT	CASSPWGGQVNTEAFF
TRBV11-1	-	-	TRBJ2-7	TGTGCCAGCAGCTTTACAGTCACCTACGAGCAGTACTTC	CASSFTVTYEQYF
TRBV4-1	TRBD1	-	TRBJ1-4	TGCGCCAGCAGCCAAGCCGGGACAGTTACTAATGAAAAACTGTTTTTT	CASSQAGTVTNEKLFF
TRBV5-4	TRBD1	-	TRBJ1-2	TGTGCCAGCAGCTATCCTTCCAGGGGGGTCTATGGCTACACCTTC	CASSYPSRGVYGYTF
TRBV5-1	-	-	TRBJ2-5	TGCGCCAGCAGCTTGGGATCGCGGGTCGGACAGACCCAGTACTTC	CASSLGSRVGQTQYF
TRBV24-1	TRBD1	-	TRBJ2-1	TGTGCCACCAGTGGAGGACAGGGAGACAATGAGCAGTTCTTC	CATSGGQGDNEQFF
TRBV24-1	-	-	TRBJ2-3	TGTGCCACCAGTGATGGTACGGGGCTTAGCGGACACACAGATACGCAGTATTTT	CATSDGTGLSGHTDTQYF
TRBV24-1	TRBD2	-	TRBJ2-2	TGTGCCACCAGTGAGTGGACTAGCGGGAGGACCGGGGAGCTGTTTTTT	CATSEWTSGRTGELFF
TRBV6-1	TRBD2	-	TRBJ2-3	TGTGCCAGCAGTGATCGATTGACTAGCGGGGGGGCTATAGATACGCAGTATTTT	CASSDRLTSGGAIDTQYF
TRBV4-1	-	-	TRBJ1-1	TGCGCCAGCAGCCAAGATCTCTTAAGGTTGGCCCAGGGGACTTTCTTT	CASSQDLLRLAQGTFF
TRBV18	-	-	TRBJ1-3	TGTGCCAGCTCACGGGGCGGCGACCGTGGAAACACCATATATTTT	CASSRGGDRGNTIYF
TRBV6-5	TRBD2	-	TRBJ2-1	TGTGCCAGCAGTTACCGTCCTAGCGGCAATGAGCAGTTCTTC	CASSYRPSGNEQFF
TRBV6-1	-	few	TRBJ2-2	TGTGCCAGCAGTGAAATTGAGGGCGGGGAGCTGTTTTTT	CASSEIEGGELFF
TRBV9	-	-	TRBJ2-1	TGTGCCAGCAGCGTACAATACAATGAGCAGTTCTTC	CASSVQYNEQFF
TRBV5-6	TRBD2	-	TRBJ2-1	TGTGCCAGCGCGCTCGGGGGGTCTTACAATGAGCAGTTCTTC	CASALGGSYNEQFF
TRBV11-3	-	-	TRBJ2-1	TGTGCCAGCAGCTTGGGGGCCGGAGTATTTAGTGAGCAGTTCTTC	CASSLGAGVFSEQFF
TRBV7-9	-	-	TRBJ1-2	TGTGCCAGCAGCTTAGCAGGGGTAGATGGCTACACCTTC	CASSLAGVDGYTF
TRBV6-5	-	-	TRBJ1-4	TGTGCCAGCAGTTACAGGGGGATTGAAAAACTGTTTTTT	CASSYRGIEKLFF
TRBV29-1	TRBD1	-	TRBJ2-2	TGCAGCGTTGAACTCAACAGGGGGCTGGACACCGGGGAGCTGTTTTTT	CSVELNRGLDTGELFF
TRBV27	-	-	TRBJ1-5	TGTGCCAGCAGTCCAAGCCGGGGGTCCCATCAGCCCCAGCATTTT	CASSPSRGSHQPQHF
TRBV7-2	-	-	TRBJ2-2	TGTGCCAGCAGCGCGGTGAGATCCGGGGAGCTGTTTTTT	CASSAVRSGELFF
TRBV4-2	TRBD2	-	TRBJ2-5	TGTGCCAGCAGCACTAGCGGGGGGGGCTCCCAAGAGACCCAGTACTTC	CASSTSGGGSQETQYF
TRBV18	-	-	TRBJ2-1	TGTGCCAGCTCACCCCAGGGTGGCTACAATGAGCAGTTCTTC	CASSPQGGYNEQFF
TRBV29-1	TRBD1	-	TRBJ1-2	TGCAGCGTTGGGACAGGGGTTAACTATGGCTACACCTTC	CSVGTGVNYGYTF
TRBV18	-	-	TRBJ2-7	TGTGCCAGCCAACGTACTGACACGGAATTGTACGAGCAGTACTTC	CASQRTDTELYEQYF
TRBV27	TRBD1	-	TRBJ2-2	TGTGCCAGCAAGACAGGGGGAAGACGAACCGGGGAGCTGTTTTTT	CASKTGGRRTGELFF
TRBV15	-	once	TRBJ2-7	TGTGCCACCAGCCAAGTTGGTCGGGGCTCCTACGAGCAGTACTTC	CATSQVGRGSYEQYF
TRBV5-5	-	-	TRBJ2-2	TGTGCCAGCAGCTTTAGGGAGACCGGGGAGCTGTTTTTT	CASSFRETGELFF
TRBV2	-	-	TRBJ2-3	TGTGCCAGCAGTGATGGGAGGGGGGCAGATACGCAGTATTTT	CASSDGRGADTQYF
TRBV4-1	TRBD1	-	TRBJ2-7	TGCGCCAGCAGCCAGAACCGGGACAGGGAACAGCAGTACTTC	CASSQNRDREQQYF
TRBV14	TRBD2	-	TRBJ2-7	TGTGCCAGCAGCCGACTAGCGGGAAATGACGGCGAGCAGTACTTC	CASSRLAGNDGEQYF
TRBV27	-	-	TRBJ1-2	TGTGCCAGCAGGGCGTGGGGGGCTAACTATGGCTACACCTTC	CASRAWGANYGYTF
TRBV13	-	-	TRBJ1-1	TGTGCCAGCAGCCCCATCGGGACACATGGAAAAACTGAAGCTTTCTTT	CASSPIGTHGKTEAFF
TRBV9	TRBD1	once	TRBJ2-1	TGTGCCAGCAGCGTAGGAGGACAGGGAGGTCCCTACAATGAGCAGTTCTTC	CASSVGGQGGPYNEQFF
TRBV28	-	-	TRBJ1-4	TGTGCCAGCATCCCGGGGGGAACTAATGAAAAACTGTTTTTT	CASIPGGTNEKLFF
TRBV28	TRBD1	-	TRBJ1-5	TGTGCCAGCAGTGCCCACAGGGGAAATCAGCCCCAGCATTTT	CASSAHRGNQPQHF
TRBV5-1	TRBD1	once	TRBJ1-2	TGCGCCAGCAGCCTAGATCCGCAGGGGGCGTCTAACTATGGCTACACCTTC	CASSLDPQGASNYGYTF
TRBV19	-	-	TRBJ1-5	TGTGCCAGTAGCTGGACAGCGCCTAGCAATCAGCCCCAGCATTTT	CASSWTAPSNQPQHF
TRBV5-6	-	-	TRBJ2-3	TGTGCCAGCAGCTTGGGGACAGCCGGGACCGCAGATACGCAGTATTTT	CASSLGTAGTADTQYF
TRBV2	-	-	TRBJ2-5	TGTGCCAGAGAAGGGGAAGAGACCCAGTACTTC	CAREGEETQYF
TRBV12-5	TRBD2	-	TRBJ2-1	TGTGCTAGTGGTTTGGGATTGCGGGAGCATTGGAATGAGCAGTTCTTC	CASGLGLREHWNEQFF
TRBV28	TRBD1	-	TRBJ1-6	TGTGCCAGCAACGCAATCAGGGGGCAAAGCTCCTATAATTCACCCCTCCACTTT	CASNAIRGQSSYNSPLHF